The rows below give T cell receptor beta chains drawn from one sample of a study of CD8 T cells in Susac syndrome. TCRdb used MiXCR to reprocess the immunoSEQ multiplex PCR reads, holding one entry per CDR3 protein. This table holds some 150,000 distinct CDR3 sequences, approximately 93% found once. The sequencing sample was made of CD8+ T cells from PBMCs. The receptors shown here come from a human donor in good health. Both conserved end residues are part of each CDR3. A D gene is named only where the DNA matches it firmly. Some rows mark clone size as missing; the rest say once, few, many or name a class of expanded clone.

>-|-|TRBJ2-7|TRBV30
TGTGCCTGGAGTGTAGCCGTGGCTTACGAGCAGTACTTC
CAWSVAVAYEQYF
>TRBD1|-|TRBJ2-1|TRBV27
TGTGCCAGCAGTACCTCGGGACAGGGAAGCTCCTACAATGAGCAGTTCTTC
CASSTSGQGSSYNEQFF
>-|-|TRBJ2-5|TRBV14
TGTGCCAGCAGCCAAGTTCAGCGGGCCTTCCAAGAGACCCAGTACTTC
CASSQVQRAFQETQYF
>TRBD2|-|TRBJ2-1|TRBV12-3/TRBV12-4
TGTGCCAGCAGTTTACGTCTAGCGGGAGTGAATGAGCAGTTCTTC
CASSLRLAGVNEQFF
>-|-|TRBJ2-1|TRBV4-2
TGTGCCAGCAGCGGAAGAGGAGGCACCCCGAATGAGCAGTTCTTC
CASSGRGGTPNEQFF
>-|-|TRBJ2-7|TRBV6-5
TGTGCCAGCAGTTACTCAGACACCTACGAGCAGTACTTC
CASSYSDTYEQYF
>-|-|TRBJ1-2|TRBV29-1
TGCAGCGTTGAATACGGGGCGCAGGGAGGCTACACCTTC
CSVEYGAQGGYTF
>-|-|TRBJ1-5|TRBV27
TGTGCCAGCAGTTTACAGGGTGGTAGCAATCAGCCCCAGCATTTT
CASSLQGGSNQPQHF
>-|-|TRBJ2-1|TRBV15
TGTGCCACCAGCAGAGATCCTAGCGAGGACAATGAGCAGTTCTTC
CATSRDPSEDNEQFF
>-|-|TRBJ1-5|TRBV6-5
TGTGCCAGCAGTTACTCCACTTGGGGGCAGCCCCAGCATTTT
CASSYSTWGQPQHF
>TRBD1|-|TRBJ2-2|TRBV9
TGTGCCAGCAGCGTGGACAGGGGCTTCACCGGGGAGCTGTTTTTT
CASSVDRGFTGELFF
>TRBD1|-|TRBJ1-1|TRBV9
TGTGCCAGCAGCGTGAAGGACAGGGAGACTGAAGCTTTCTTT
CASSVKDRETEAFF
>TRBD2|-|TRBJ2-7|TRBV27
TGTGCCAGCAGTTTGGGTAGCGGGAGGGCCGGGTACGAGCAGTACTTC
CASSLGSGRAGYEQYF
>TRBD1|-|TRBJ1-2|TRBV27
TGTGCCAGCAGTTTCCCGGGACAGGGCTACACCTTC
CASSFPGQGYTF
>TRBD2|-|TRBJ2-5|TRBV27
TGTGCCAGCAGTTCCTTAATCCTAGCGGGAGCTCTAGAGACCCAGTACTTC
CASSSLILAGALETQYF
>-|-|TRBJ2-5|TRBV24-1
TGTGCCACCTCGAGGGGGGAGACCCAGTACTTC
CATSRGETQYF
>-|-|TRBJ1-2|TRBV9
TGTGCCAGCAGCGCCCCGGGCGGCTATGGCTACACCTTC
CASSAPGGYGYTF
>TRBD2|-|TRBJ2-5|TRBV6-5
TGTGCCAGCAGTCCCACTAGCGGACAAGAGACCCAGTACTTC
CASSPTSGQETQYF
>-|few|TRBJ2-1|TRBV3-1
TGTGCCAGTAGCCAAATGGCGAACAATGAGCAGTTCTTC
CASSQMANNEQFF
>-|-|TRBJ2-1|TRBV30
TGTGCCTGGAGTGTCTTGGCGGGCAATGAGCAGTTCTTC
CAWSVLAGNEQFF
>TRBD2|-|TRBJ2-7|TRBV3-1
TGTGCCAGCAGCCAATTGAGCCTAGCGGGAGCCGAGCAGTACTTC
CASSQLSLAGAEQYF
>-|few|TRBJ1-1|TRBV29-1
TGCAGCGTCATCCGGGACAACACTGAAGCTTTCTTT
CSVIRDNTEAFF
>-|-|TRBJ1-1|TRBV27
TGTGCCAGCAGTTTATCGGTGGGGAACACTGAAGCTTTCTTT
CASSLSVGNTEAFF
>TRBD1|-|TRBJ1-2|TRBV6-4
TGTGCCAGCAGTGACGGACAGGGGGTATTTGGCTACACCTTC
CASSDGQGVFGYTF
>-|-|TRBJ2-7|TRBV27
TGTGCCAGCAGTTGGGCAGTCTCCTACGAGCAGTACTTC
CASSWAVSYEQYF
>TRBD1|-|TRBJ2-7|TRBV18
TGTGCCAGCGCAACAGGGGCCTCCGCAACCGAGCAGTACTTC
CASATGASATEQYF
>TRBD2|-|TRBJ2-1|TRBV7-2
TGTGCCAGCAGCTGGGGACTAGCGGGAGGCAATGAGCAGTTCTTC
CASSWGLAGGNEQFF
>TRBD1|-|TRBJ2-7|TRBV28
TGTGCCAGCAGTCCGGGACAGGGCTTCGCGCAGTACTTC
CASSPGQGFAQYF
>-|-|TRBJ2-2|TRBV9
TGTGCCAGCAGCGCCGGAGGCAACACCGGGGAGCTGTTTTTT
CASSAGGNTGELFF
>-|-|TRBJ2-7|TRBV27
TGTGCCAGCAGTCCCCCGACAGCTCGGGGGGAGCAGTACTTC
CASSPPTARGEQYF
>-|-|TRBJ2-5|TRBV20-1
TGCAGTGTGAAGGGACTCCAAGAGACCCAGTACTTC
CSVKGLQETQYF
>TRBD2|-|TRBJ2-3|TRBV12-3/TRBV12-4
TGTGCCAGCATACTAGCGGGAGGGACAGATACGCAGTATTTT
CASILAGGTDTQYF
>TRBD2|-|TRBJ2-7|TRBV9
TGTGCCAGCAGCGTAGAGGCGGGAGGCGACGAGCAGTACTTC
CASSVEAGGDEQYF
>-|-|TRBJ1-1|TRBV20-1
TGCAGTGCTAGAGTGGAGGTCCACACTGAAGCTTTCTTT
CSARVEVHTEAFF
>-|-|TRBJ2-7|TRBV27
TGTGCCAGCAGTGAGATGGGAGTTTACGAGCAGTACTTC
CASSEMGVYEQYF
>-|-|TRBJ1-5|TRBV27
TGTGCCAGCAGTTCAGGTCTGGGGGATCAGCCCCAGCATTTT
CASSSGLGDQPQHF
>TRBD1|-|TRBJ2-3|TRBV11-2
TGTGCCAGCAGCGTAGACTCGGGACAGGGCACAGATACGCAGTATTTT
CASSVDSGQGTDTQYF
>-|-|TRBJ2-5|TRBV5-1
TGCGCCAGCAGCGTATCGCCGGGACAATTGGAGACCCAGTACTTC
CASSVSPGQLETQYF
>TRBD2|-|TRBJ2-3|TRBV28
TGTGCCAGCGCCCCACTAGCGGGAGGCGTGACAGATACGCAGTATTTT
CASAPLAGGVTDTQYF
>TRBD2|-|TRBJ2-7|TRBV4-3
TGCGCCAGCAGCCAAGGCTTTTTACTAGCGGGAGATCCCTACGAGCAGTACTTC
CASSQGFLLAGDPYEQYF
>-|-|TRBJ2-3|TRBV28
TGTGCCAGCAGTCCCCCGGATTCCAGTAGGGACACAGATACGCAGTATTTT
CASSPPDSSRDTDTQYF
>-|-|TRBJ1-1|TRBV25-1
TGTGCCAGCGGATGGGGCGTGACTGAAGCTTTCTTT
CASGWGVTEAFF
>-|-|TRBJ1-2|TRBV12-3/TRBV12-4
TGTGCCAGCAGTCAGGCAGTCACATCTAACTATGGCTACACCTTC
CASSQAVTSNYGYTF
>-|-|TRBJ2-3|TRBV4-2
TGTGCCAGCAGCCAAGATATCGGGGGCCAAGGGACAGATACGCAGTATTTT
CASSQDIGGQGTDTQYF
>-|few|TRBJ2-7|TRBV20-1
TGCAGTGCCGCCACTCTAGCGAGGGACTACGAGCAGTACTTC
CSAATLARDYEQYF
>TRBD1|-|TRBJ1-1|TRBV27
TGTGCCAGCTACCCAGGGGGGAACACTGAAGCTTTCTTT
CASYPGGNTEAFF
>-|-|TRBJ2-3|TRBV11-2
TGTGCCAGCAGCTTAGGCCCCGGTATAGGAGATACGCAGTATTTT
CASSLGPGIGDTQYF
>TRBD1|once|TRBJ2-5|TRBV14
TGTGCCAGCAGGGGACAGGGTTGGGAGACCCAGTACTTC
CASRGQGWETQYF
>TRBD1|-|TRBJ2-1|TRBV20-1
TGCAGTGCTAGAGACCGACAGGGGGCTACCTACAATGAGCAGTTCTTC
CSARDRQGATYNEQFF
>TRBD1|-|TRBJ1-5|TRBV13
TGTGCCAGCAGCACAGGGGGACGAAATCAGCCCCAGCATTTT
CASSTGGRNQPQHF
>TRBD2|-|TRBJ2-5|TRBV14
TGTGCCAGCAGCCCCGGGACTAGTGGTGAGACCCAGTACTTC
CASSPGTSGETQYF
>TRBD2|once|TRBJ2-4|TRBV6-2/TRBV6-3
TGTGCCAGCAAATACGGACTAGCTCCAGGCATTCAGTACTTC
CASKYGLAPGIQYF
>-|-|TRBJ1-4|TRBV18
TGTGCCAGCTCACCAAAGGGCAGGGTCAATGAAAAACTGTTTTTT
CASSPKGRVNEKLFF
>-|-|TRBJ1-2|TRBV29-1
TGCAGCGTTGTATTGGACCGTGGCTACACCTTC
CSVVLDRGYTF
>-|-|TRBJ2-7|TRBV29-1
TGCAGCGTTCCCCGTCCAGGGAGGATTAACGAGCAGTACTTC
CSVPRPGRINEQYF
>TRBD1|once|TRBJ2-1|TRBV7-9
TGTGCCAGCAGCTTATTCGTGGACAGGGGAGTGAATGAGCAGTTCTTC
CASSLFVDRGVNEQFF
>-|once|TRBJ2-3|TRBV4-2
TGTGCCAGCAGCCAAGATAGGGCTAGCATGATCACAGATACGCAGTATTTT
CASSQDRASMITDTQYF
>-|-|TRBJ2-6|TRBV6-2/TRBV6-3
TGTGCCAGCAGGCCGGGACGGAGTTCTGGGGCCAACGTCCTGACTTTC
CASRPGRSSGANVLTF
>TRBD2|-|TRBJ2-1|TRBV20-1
TGCAGTGCTAGGGAGGGAGGGCCCTGGGGCTCATCCGAGTTCTTC
CSAREGGPWGSSEFF
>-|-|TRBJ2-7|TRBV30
TGTGCCTGGAGCCATGAAGAGAAGGGGCAGTACTTC
CAWSHEEKGQYF